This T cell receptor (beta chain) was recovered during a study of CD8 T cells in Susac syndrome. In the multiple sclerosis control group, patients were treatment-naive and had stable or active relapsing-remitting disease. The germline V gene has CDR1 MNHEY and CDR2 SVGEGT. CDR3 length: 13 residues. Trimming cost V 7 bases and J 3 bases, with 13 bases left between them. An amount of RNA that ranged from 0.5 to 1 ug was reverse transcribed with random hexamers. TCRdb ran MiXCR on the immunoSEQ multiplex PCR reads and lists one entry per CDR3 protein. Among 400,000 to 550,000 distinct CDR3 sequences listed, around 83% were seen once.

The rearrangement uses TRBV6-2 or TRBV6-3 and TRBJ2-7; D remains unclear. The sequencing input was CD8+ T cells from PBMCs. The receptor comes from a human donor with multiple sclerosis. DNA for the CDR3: TGTGCCAGCACGTTGACACTGTTCTACGAGCAGTACTTC. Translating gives CASTLTLFYEQYF.